These 19 T cell receptor beta chains came from one sample sequenced in a study of type 1 and type 2 diabetes patients. Amplification started from genomic DNA. Multiplex PCR with 30 forward and 13 reverse primers amplified the TCR beta CDR3. In TCRdb, the multiplex PCR reads were re-called with MiXCR into one record per CDR3 protein. The sample comprises fewer than 300,000 distinct CDR3 sequences, more than 40% of which are singletons, and roughly 13% rests with the top ten. Sequencing used peripheral blood mononuclear cells (PBMCs). These receptor sequences come from a man aged 18 to 29 with type 2 diabetes.

This clonotype was picked up a small number of times. The genes are TRBV2 and TRBJ2-1, with unresolved D. Germline V gives CDR1 SNHLY, CDR2 FYNNEI. Trimming took 5 bases from V and 9 from J, leaving 8 bases between them. This CDR3 region has 11 residues. For the CDR3, the DNA is TGTGCCAGCAGTCTGAAAGTTGAGCAGTTCTTC. This gives the protein CASSLKVEQFF.

This rearrangement joins TRBV4-1 to TRBJ2-7; weak D call: TRBD1 (6 bases). CDR3 length equals 14 residues. The V and J ends lost 3 bases and 2 bases respectively, with 11 bases between them. The germline gives CDR1 MGHRA, CDR2 YSYEKL. The CDR3 loop reads CASSQTQGTYEQYF. In DNA form, the CDR3 reads TGCGCCAGCAGCCAGACACAGGGAACCTACGAGCAGTACTTC.

A few counts support this clonotype. The rearrangement uses TRBV30 and TRBJ2-3, with 11 bases that match TRBD2. The CDR3 has 16 amino acids. Germline V lookup: CDR1 GTSNPN, CDR2 SVGIG (reference sequence). Trimming at V came to 4 bases and at J to 0 bases, leaving 6 bases not matched to a gene. CDR3: CAWNKGLAVSTDTQYF. Here the CDR3 DNA reads TGTGCCTGGAATAAGGGACTAGCGGTCAGCACAGATACGCAGTATTTT.

V gene TRBV28 combines with J gene TRBJ1-1; D remains unclear. Germline V lookup: CDR1 MDHEN, CDR2 SYDVKM. Trimming stripped 6 bases from V and 1 base from J, with 12 bases between. This CDR3 contains 14 residues. CDR3: CASRKMAGNTEAFF. CDR3 bases: TGTGCCAGCAGAAAAATGGCCGGGAACACTGAAGCTTTCTTT.

Here the CDR3 reads CASSFQGLGGYTF. CDR3 DNA: TGTGCCAGCAGTTTCCAGGGGTTGGGAGGCTACACCTTC. The V and J genes are TRBV28 and TRBJ1-2, with TRBD1 as a possible D gene (6 bases). V shed 3 bases and J shed 8 bases, with 13 bases lying between them. This CDR3 spans 13 amino acids. Germline lookup yields CDR1 MDHEN and CDR2 SYDVKM.

CDR3 residues: CASSPVTGHGTGELFF. The CDR3 DNA reads TGTGCCAGCAGCCCTGTGACAGGGCACGGCACCGGGGAGCTGTTTTTT. The V call is TRBV7-3, the J call TRBJ2-2; the match to TRBD1 covers 7 bases. The junction had 10 bases not matched to a gene; V was cut back by 5 bases and J by 4 bases. Germline values: CDR1 SGHTA, CDR2 FQGTGA. This CDR3 region has 16 residues.

This clonotype was observed a handful of times. The chain recombines TRBV27 with TRBJ2-7; TRBD1 agrees at 8 bases. The CDR3 runs to 14 residues. Germline V CDR1 and CDR2: MNHEY, SMNVEV (reference sequence). Unmatched junction bases numbered 6, after V lost 5 bases and J lost 3 bases. The CDR3 reads CASSLTGEYYEQYF. The CDR3 DNA is TGTGCCAGCAGTCTGACAGGGGAGTACTACGAGCAGTACTTC.

For this clonotype: An end of the junction does not agree with germline; a read error may underlie this. The chain links TRBV19 to TRBJ1-2; 7 bases map to TRBD1. The CDR3 covers 14 residues. Per the germline V gene, CDR1 is LNHDA and CDR2 is SQIVND (reference sequence). CDR3 DNA: TGTGCCAGCAGTATCTCCGAGGGGGCGCGGGGCTACACCTTC. It codes for CASSISEGARGYTF.

The J gene is TRBJ2-7, the V gene TRBV27, with TRBD1 as a possible D gene (6 bases). Trimming took off 2 bases at V and 6 bases at J, with 11 bases between the two ends. Germline values: CDR1 MNHEY, CDR2 SMNVEV (reference sequence). The CDR3 is made up of 13 amino acids. The CDR3 DNA reads TGTGCCAGCAGTTTAACCGGGACAACCGAGCAGTACTTC. It encodes CASSLTGTTEQYF.

The chain is built from TRBV9 and TRBJ2-5; TRBD2 aligns across 9 bases. The CDR3 has 14 amino acids. With V trimmed by 4 bases and J by 5 bases, 6 bases remained unmatched. The germline CDR1 and CDR2 sequences are SGDLS and YYNGEE. The CDR3 nucleotides are TGTGCCAGCAGCCTTAGCGGGAGAACGGAGACCCAGTACTTC. Residues: CASSLSGRTETQYF.

The chain employs TRBV5-1 and TRBJ1-6, with 7 bases matching TRBD1. The germline gives CDR1 SGHRS, CDR2 YFSETQ. After removal of 0 bases from V and 9 bases from J, the junction contained 6 bases not matched to a gene. The CDR3 spans 15 residues. The CDR3 bases are TGCGCCAGCAGCTTGGCCGCAGGGGGAAGTTCACCCCTCCACTTT. It translates to CASSLAAGGSSPLHF. Variable domain in full (rest from reference TRBV5-1 and TRBJ1-6): KAGVTQTPRYLIKTRGQQVTLSCSPISGHRSVSWYQQTPGQGLQFLFEYFSETQRNKGNFPGRFSGRQFSNSRSEMNVSTLELGDSALYLCASSLAAGGSSPLHFGNGTRLTVT.

The genes are TRBV20-1 and TRBJ2-5; 15 nucleotides agree with TRBD2. This CDR3 spans 16 amino acids. The V and J ends lost 6 bases and 4 bases, in that order; junction bases with no gene match: 9. CDR1 is DFQATT, CDR2 SNEGSKA, per germline (reference sequence). The CDR3 here is CSAGTSGGSGRETQYF. The CDR3 DNA reads as TGCAGTGCCGGGACTAGCGGGGGGTCCGGGAGAGAGACCCAGTACTTC.

V and J are TRBV28 and TRBJ1-5; 7 nucleotides agree with TRBD1. V was pared by 6 bases and J by 13 bases, with 6 bases of the junction left unmatched. This CDR3 spans 11 amino acids. Germline CDR1 and CDR2: MDHEN and SYDVKM. CDR3 bases: TGTGCCAGCAGCCCGGACAGGCTTCAGCATTTT. Amino acids: CASSPDRLQHF.

This CDR3 reads CASSPQGTREKLFF. The DNA for the CDR3 is TGTGCCAGTAGTCCCCAGGGTACACGAGAAAAACTGTTTTTT. This rearrangement joins TRBV19 to TRBJ1-4; tentative D call: TRBD1 (5 bases). Deletions cut 5 bases from V and 8 bases from J, with 15 bases between. CDR3 length: 14 residues. In germline, CDR1 is LNHDA, CDR2 SQIVND (reference sequence).

The genes are TRBV24-1 and TRBJ2-3, with 8 bases aligning to TRBD2. V was clipped by 6 bases and J by 0 bases; unmatched bases: 1. The CDR3 loop spans 14 amino acids. Per the germline V gene, CDR1 is KGHDR and CDR2 is SFDVKD. The CDR3 loop reads CATSPSGSTDTQYF. In DNA form, the CDR3 reads TGTGCCACCAGTCCTAGCGGGAGCACAGATACGCAGTATTTT.

The chain uses TRBV6-6 and TRBJ2-2; D uncertain. CDR1 is MNHNY and CDR2 is SVGAGI in the germline V gene (reference sequence). Trimming took 2 bases from V and 6 from J, leaving 10 bases between them. There are 14 residues in the CDR3. The DNA for the CDR3 is TGTGCCAGCAGTTACGGCGCAGGAGCCGGGGAGCTGTTTTTT. Protein product: CASSYGAGAGELFF.

This clonotype was detected only once. This may stem from a read error, because a much larger clone lies one nucleotide away. The V gene is TRBV30, the J gene TRBJ1-1, with 7 bases identical to TRBD1. CDR1 is GTSNPN, CDR2 SVGIG, per germline (reference sequence). Trimming took 2 bases from V and 4 from J; bases not matched to a gene: 7. The CDR3 extends over 14 amino acids. The CDR3 nucleotides read TGTGCCTGGAGTTTTGGGACAGCGACCACTGAAGCTTTCTTT. This encodes CAWSFGTATTEAFF.

With regard to this clonotype: Since a much larger clone is just one base distant, this may be a read error. The V call is TRBV30, the J call TRBJ2-7, with 7 bases identical to TRBD2. The end of the DNA aligns better with TRBJ2-1, so the J call may be wrong. This CDR3 region has 13 residues. Germline values: CDR1 GTSNPN, CDR2 SVGIG (reference sequence). The CDR3 protein is CAWSVGGDYEQFF. As DNA, the CDR3 is TGTGCCTGGAGTGTCGGCGGGGACTACGAGCAGTTCTTC.

This chain joins TRBV9 and TRBJ1-2, with unresolved D. V lost 0 bases to trimming and J lost 4 bases, with 16 bases between them. There are 16 residues in the CDR3. Germline values: CDR1 SGDLS, CDR2 YYNGEE. Here the CDR3 reads CASSVDPRHGLYGYTF. The CDR3 DNA reads TGTGCCAGCAGCGTAGACCCACGCCATGGACTCTATGGCTACACCTTC. The variable domain in full, with the rest retrieved from reference TRBV9 and TRBJ1-2, is DSGVTQTPKHLITATGQRVTLRCSPRSGDLSVYWYQQSLDQGLQFLIQYYNGEERAKGNILERFSAQQFPDLHSELNLSSLELGDSALYFCASSVDPRHGLYGYTFGSGTRLTVV.